This record looks at one T cell receptor beta chain sequence and its context. Its antigen target is currently unknown. No clone much larger than this one lies a single base away; base qualities are absent. The germline ends are 14 bases apart after V is trimmed by 6 bases and J by 3 bases. Including the terminal cysteine and phenylalanine, the CDR3 comprises 15 residues. The DNA shown is the 45-base CDR3, in frame from base 1. This record comes from a study. The sequencer listed for this sample is Illumina MiSeq. TCRdb passed the public sequencing reads through fastp at Q25 and MiXCR, retaining productive beta sequences. Records with the same CDR3 protein are collapsed into one entry carrying the most frequent genes and DNA. The sample table lists around 5,300 distinct CDR3 sequences, 9.5% of them with a count of one. The ten largest clones represent about 4.9% of the sample.

The TCR sequence derives from a human donor with rheumatoid arthritis. The sequence links TRBV12-3 or TRBV12-4 to TRBJ2-2; TRBD2 could be the D gene, as 7 bases match. Sequencing used CD4+ T cells from synovial fluid. The CDR3 region reads CASRGGASDTGELFF. The nucleotide sequence reads TGTGCCAGCAGGGGGGGGGCTTCTGACACCGGGGAGCTGTTTTTT.